This T cell receptor beta chain stems from a study of blood T cell repertoires in COVID-19. Using immunoSEQ multiplex PCR, the repertoire was profiled, and TCRdb retains in-frame clones only, with some absent. The sample consists of about 170,000 clones, approximately 84% of them appearing once. V was pared by 0 bases and J by 6 bases, with 6 bases between. This CDR3 spans 13 amino acids. This clonotype was obtained from a human donor with acute or convalescent COVID-19. The donor label of this sample is uncertain. The sequencing sample was made of peripheral blood. The V and J genes are TRBV12-3 or TRBV12-4 and TRBJ1-5, with D unclear. The CDR3 sequence: CASSLARSQPQHF. The CDR3 bases are TGTGCCAGCAGTTTAGCGCGGTCTCAGCCCCAGCATTTT.